This is a list of T cell receptor beta chains from one sample in a study of cytomegalovirus exposure and HLA in healthy donors. The method was immunoSEQ multiplex PCR; TCRdb's version includes in-frame clones alone and lacks a portion of them. The sample yields under 100,000 clones, about four fifths seen once. Sample: PBMCs. Source of these receptors: a woman aged 70-85 years in good health and CMV-seropositive. Each CDR3 is given with its conserved first and last residue. A D gene is named only where the DNA matches it firmly. Clone size is given for some rows only: seen once, a few or many times, or a class if the clone is expanded.

V: TRBV5-1; size: NA; J: TRBJ1-1; D: NA; DNA: TGCGCCAGCAGCCCCCAGGTATCGAACACTGAAGCTTTCTTT; CDR3: CASSPQVSNTEAFF
V: TRBV30; size: NA; J: TRBJ2-1; D: TRBD2; DNA: TGTGCCTGGAGTGGTAGCGGGAGAACACAAGAGCAGTTCTTC; CDR3: CAWSGSGRTQEQFF
V: TRBV19; size: once; J: TRBJ2-2; D: NA; DNA: TGTGCCAGTAGTATAGATCAACGGGTGAACACCGGGGAGCTGTTTTTT; CDR3: CASSIDQRVNTGELFF
V: TRBV27; size: NA; J: TRBJ2-1; D: TRBD2; DNA: TGTGCCAGCAGTCCGGCCGGGAGGGCCGCATTGAACAATGAGCAGTTCTTC; CDR3: CASSPAGRAALNNEQFF
V: TRBV27; size: few; J: TRBJ1-2; D: NA; DNA: TGTGCCAGCAGACCTCAGGGGAACTATGGCTACACCTTC; CDR3: CASRPQGNYGYTF
V: TRBV15; size: NA; J: TRBJ2-1; D: TRBD2; DNA: TGTGCCACCAGCAGACGCTCCTCGGGACTAGCGGGAGGGGCGAACAATGAGCAGTTCTTC; CDR3: CATSRRSSGLAGGANNEQFF
V: TRBV4-3; size: few; J: TRBJ2-3; D: TRBD2; DNA: TGCGCCAGCAGCCAAACGGGAGGTTCCACAGATACGCAGTATTTT; CDR3: CASSQTGGSTDTQYF
V: TRBV13; size: NA; J: TRBJ1-1; D: NA; DNA: TGTGCCAGCAGCTACCCGGAGTCGAATCTCGCTGAAGCTTTCTTT; CDR3: CASSYPESNLAEAFF
V: TRBV28; size: NA; J: TRBJ1-2; D: TRBD1; DNA: TGTGCCAGCGGAAGTAGGAGGGACAGCGGTAACTATGGCTACACCTTC; CDR3: CASGSRRDSGNYGYTF
V: TRBV5-1; size: NA; J: TRBJ2-3; D: NA; DNA: TGCGCCAGCAGCTTAGGACTGTCATCGGATACGCAGTATTTT; CDR3: CASSLGLSSDTQYF
V: TRBV25-1; size: NA; J: TRBJ1-1; D: NA; DNA: TGTGCCAGCAGCCCCTGGGGGGGAATGAACACTGAAGCTTTCTTT; CDR3: CASSPWGGMNTEAFF
V: TRBV7-2; size: once; J: TRBJ2-1; D: NA; DNA: TGTGCCAGCAGCTTCCTCCGGTCCCAGGGTGAGCAGTTCTTC; CDR3: CASSFLRSQGEQFF
V: TRBV11-3; size: few; J: TRBJ1-3; D: NA; DNA: TGTGCCAGCAGCTTCTCCGGGAACTCTGGAAACACCATATATTTT; CDR3: CASSFSGNSGNTIYF
V: TRBV4-3; size: NA; J: TRBJ2-1; D: TRBD2; DNA: TGCGCCAGCAGCCAGGGGACTAGGTACAATGAGCAGTTCTTC; CDR3: CASSQGTRYNEQFF
V: TRBV5-4; size: once; J: TRBJ1-2; D: NA; DNA: TGTGCCAGCAGCGACGACGGAGCAAACTATGGCTACACCTTC; CDR3: CASSDDGANYGYTF
V: TRBV5-1; size: once; J: TRBJ2-2; D: NA; DNA: TGCGCCAGCAGCTTGGCCATGACCGGGGAGCTGTTTTTT; CDR3: CASSLAMTGELFF